This TCR beta chain is drawn from a study of blood T cell repertoires in COVID-19. Study summary: Samples representing acute and convalescent COVID-19 were sourced from the United States, Italy and Spain. T cells, B-cell-depleted T cells, or PBMCs supplied cDNA or gDNA.

Methods used by the authors: The authors estimated nucleated cell counts from reference gene primer amplification. Measured with immunoSEQ multiplex PCR; TCRdb has only the in-frame clones, and not every one. The DNA was the basis for D and trimming; V, J and clone size are from that table. The sample has more than 200,000 clones, 88% seen once. Per the germline V gene, CDR1 is MNHEY and CDR2 is SMNVEV (reference sequence). The J segment lost 4 bases and the V segment lost 4 bases, leaving 6 bases of the junction unmatched. The CDR3 runs 14 residues. The receptor's source is a man aged 35-49 years with acute or convalescent COVID-19. V is TRBV27 and J is TRBJ1-2, with TRBD1 matching over 7 bases. Material: peripheral blood. CDR3 protein: CASSSRDSRYGYTF. In DNA form, the CDR3 reads TGTGCCAGCAGTTCCCGGGACAGCCGCTATGGCTACACCTTC.